The 24 T cell receptor beta chains listed next were all sequenced from one sample in a study of CD8+CD57+ T cells in acquired aplastic anemia. Sequencing involved patients with CD8+CD57+ cell expansion previously shown by flow cytometry. Investigators profiled TCR beta VDJ and CDR3 from genomic DNA template. TCRdb itself ran the reads through MiXCR, one entry per CDR3 protein. The sample contains more than 200,000 distinct CDR3 sequences, under 55% of which appear only once. Material for sequencing was sorted CD4+, CD8+, or CD8+CD57+ T cells (not recorded which) from PBMCs. These receptor sequences come from a human donor with aplastic anemia.

This clonotype was observed many times. The J gene is TRBJ2-2, the V gene TRBV19; TRBD2 aligns across 7 bases. CDR3 size: 17 residues. With 4 bases clipped from V and 6 bases from J, the junction kept 14 bases outside the gene matches. CDR1 and CDR2 from the germline V gene are LNHDA and SQIVND (reference sequence). This CDR3 is CASSTFRLAQSSGELFF. In nucleotides, the CDR3 is TGTGCCAGTAGTACTTTCCGACTAGCCCAGTCGTCCGGGGAGCTGTTTTTT.

This sequence joins TRBV2 and TRBJ1-2; no clear D gene. The germline CDR1 and CDR2 sequences are SNHLY and FYNNEI. The CDR3 runs to 12 residues. Trimming pared 4 bases from V and 6 bases from J, leaving 9 bases between. CDR3 coding DNA: TGTGCCAGCAGTGCAGCGACCGATGGCTACACCTTC. Its translation: CASSAATDGYTF.

V gene TRBV20-1 combines with J gene TRBJ2-7; D is possibly TRBD1 (5 bases). Germline CDR1 and CDR2: DFQATT and SNEGSKA (reference sequence). This CDR3 is 15 amino acids long. V lost 6 bases and J 0 bases, leaving 18 bases between the germline ends. This CDR3 reads CSATGAYLSSYEQYF. The CDR3 region has the DNA TGCAGTGCGACTGGGGCATATCTGAGCTCCTACGAGCAGTACTTC.

This clonotype was seen ten or more times. This sequence joins TRBV9 and TRBJ1-6; no definite D call. CDR1 is SGDLS and CDR2 is YYNGEE in the germline V gene. V was trimmed by 3 bases and J by 7 bases, leaving 8 bases between them. The CDR3 consists of 13 residues. CDR3 bases: TGTGCCAGCAGCGGATCCGAGAATTCACCCCTCCACTTT. Its translation is CASSGSENSPLHF.

This clonotype was picked up many times. The chain joins TRBV9 to TRBJ1-6; D is undetermined. V was trimmed by 7 bases and J by 5 bases, leaving 16 bases between them. The germline gives CDR1 SGDLS, CDR2 YYNGEE. The CDR3 covers 15 residues. The CDR3 is CASSEAGYDNSPLHF. CDR3 coding DNA: TGTGCCAGCTCTGAGGCCGGATACGATAATTCACCCCTCCACTTT.

The rearrangement uses TRBV15 and TRBJ2-5; TRBD2 agrees at 10 bases. This CDR3 is built from 17 residues. Trimming took 4 bases from V and 4 from J; bases not matched to a gene: 12. CDR1 and CDR2 from the germline V gene are LNHNV and YYDKDF (reference sequence). The CDR3 protein is CATSKLFDSGGSETQYF. Here the CDR3 DNA reads TGTGCCACCAGCAAGCTCTTTGATAGCGGGGGGTCAGAGACCCAGTACTTC.

This clonotype was detected only a few times. The CDR3 is CAISDTSFGNTIYF. Here the CDR3 DNA reads TGTGCCATCAGTGATACCTCTTTCGGAAACACCATATATTTT. This chain uses TRBV10-3 with TRBJ1-3, with D uncertain. Germline CDR1 reads ENHRY; CDR2 reads SYGVKD. Trimming pared 3 bases from V and 4 bases from J, leaving 10 bases between. This CDR3 is built from 14 residues.

The rearrangement uses TRBV20-1 and TRBJ1-3; D is uncertain. CDR1 DFQATT and CDR2 SNEGSKA come from the germline V gene (reference sequence). The CDR3 sequence is 14 residues long. V was shortened by 3 bases and J by 2 bases, with 11 bases between the two germline ends. The DNA for the CDR3 is TGCAGTGCTAGCTCCGGCCAGGCTGGAAACACCATATATTTT. Protein product: CSASSGQAGNTIYF.

This chain links TRBV20-1 with TRBJ2-3; 10 bases align to TRBD2. CDR1 and CDR2 (germline): DFQATT, SNEGSKA (reference sequence). This CDR3 is 15 amino acids long. V trimming: 2 bases; J trimming: 0 bases; junction bases outside the gene matches: 2. The DNA for the CDR3 is TGCAGTGCTAGATCTAGCGGGGGTAGCACAGATACGCAGTATTTT. Translated: CSARSSGGSTDTQYF.

This clonotype was recorded only once. This chain uses TRBV6-6 with TRBJ1-1; D perhaps matches TRBD1 (5 bases). The CDR3 totals 18 residues. Trimming pared 0 bases from V and 3 bases from J, leaving 20 bases between. Germline CDR1 MNHNY, CDR2 SVGAGI (reference sequence). CDR3 bases: TGTGCCAGCAGTTACTCTCCAGGGAGGGACGAGCAGTACACTGAAGCTTTCTTT. It specifies CASSYSPGRDEQYTEAFF.

To note about this clonotype: This sequence may be a read error, since a much larger clone differs from it by one base. The rearrangement links TRBV3-1 to TRBJ2-7, with a possible D match to TRBD2 (5 bases). CDR3 length: 14 residues. Trimming cost V 1 base and J 2 bases, with 9 bases left between them. In germline, CDR1 is LGHDT, CDR2 YNNKEL (reference sequence). The CDR3 reads CASSQGDGAYEQYF. The CDR3 DNA is TGTGCCAGCAGCCAAGGAGACGGGGCCTACGAGCAGTACTTC.

This clonotype showed up just a few times. The chain is built from TRBV9 and TRBJ1-6; D gene ambiguous. The V end lost 3 bases, the J end lost 8 bases, and 9 bases lay between the germline ends. Germline V gene data show CDR1 as SGDLS and CDR2 as YYNGEE. The CDR3 runs 13 residues. The CDR3 coding sequence is TGTGCCAGCAGCGGGCAGAATGATTCACCCCTCCACTTT. Protein sequence: CASSGQNDSPLHF.

The CDR3: CASPGQGGRNEQFF. The CDR3 DNA is TGTGCCAGTCCGGGACAGGGAGGTAGGAATGAGCAGTTCTTC. The chain combines TRBV2 with TRBJ2-1; 9 nucleotides align to TRBD1. Unmatched junction bases numbered 10, after V lost 9 bases and J lost 7 bases. The CDR3 is 14 residues long. Germline V gives CDR1 SNHLY, CDR2 FYNNEI.

In this sample, this clonotype turned up many times. This rearrangement joins TRBV12-3 or TRBV12-4 to TRBJ2-3; the match to TRBD1 covers 8 bases. CDR3 length equals 15 residues. Trimming at V came to 3 bases and at J to 2 bases, leaving 4 bases not matched to a gene. CDR3 nucleotides: TGTGCCAGCAGTTTCCAGGGGGCTTACACAGATACGCAGTATTTT. Encoded protein: CASSFQGAYTDTQYF.

The chain is built from TRBV7-2 and TRBJ2-7; 7 bases line up with TRBD2. The CDR3 spans 14 residues. Germline CDR1 and CDR2: SGHTA and FQGNSA. V shed 4 bases, J shed 2 bases, and the junction held 5 bases outside the gene matches. The CDR3 sequence is CASSSGGRTYEQYF. CDR3 DNA: TGTGCCAGCAGCTCGGGGGGTCGCACCTACGAGCAGTACTTC.

This chain joins TRBV19 and TRBJ1-2, with 7 bases lining up with TRBD1. J gave up 2 bases and V 4 bases, and 16 bases lay outside the gene matches. The CDR3 has 18 residues. The germline CDR1 and CDR2 sequences are LNHDA and SQIVND (reference sequence). The CDR3 DNA follows: TGTGCCAGTAGTACATTAAGCCCTGCAGGACAGGAGAACTATGGCTACACCTTC. Encoded protein: CASSTLSPAGQENYGYTF.

The chain has TRBV2 and TRBJ2-2; no clear D gene. Trimming stripped 8 bases from V and 4 bases from J, with 11 bases between. This CDR3 is 13 amino acids long. CDR1 and CDR2 (germline): SNHLY, FYNNEI. CDR3 in DNA: TGTGCCAGCTCCACGACATTCACCGGGGAGCTGTTTTTT. This translates into CASSTTFTGELFF.

This clonotype has at least ten counts. The V gene is TRBV12-3 or TRBV12-4, the J gene TRBJ1-2; D is perhaps TRBD1 (6 bases). The V end lost 5 bases, the J end lost 8 bases, and 21 bases lay between the germline ends. The CDR3 is 15 amino acids. CDR3 amino acids: CASSPTGHWLSGYTF. CDR3 nucleotide sequence: TGTGCCAGCAGTCCGACGGGACATTGGCTAAGCGGCTACACCTTC.

As for this clonotype: The junction departs from germline at one end; a sequencing error may be responsible. This sequence joins TRBV2 and TRBJ2-2; D may be TRBD2 (5 bases). Germline values: CDR1 SNHLY, CDR2 FYNNEI. The CDR3 sequence is 14 residues long. Here the CDR3 DNA reads TGTGCCAGCAGCGGTACGGAAAACACCGGGGAGCTGTCTTTT. It is translated as CASSGTENTGELSF.

The table lists this clonotype with a count of one. This chain joins TRBV20-1 and TRBJ2-7; 9 positions match TRBD1. This CDR3 has 14 amino acids. V shed 2 bases and J 4 bases; nucleotides not matched to a gene: 6. Germline V gene data show CDR1 as DFQATT and CDR2 as SNEGSKA (reference sequence). CDR3 loop: CSARLPGQGYEQYF. CDR3 sequence (DNA): TGCAGTGCTAGATTACCGGGACAGGGTTACGAGCAGTACTTC.

This clonotype has ten or more counts. J is TRBJ2-3 and V is TRBV5-1, with D possibly matching TRBD1 (6 bases). Trimming shortened V by 0 bases and J by 1 base, and 9 bases separated the two germline ends. The CDR3 runs 15 residues. Germline CDR1 SGHRS, CDR2 YFSETQ. The CDR3 region has the DNA TGCGCCAGCAGCTTGGAGGGGGTGGGCACAGATACGCAGTATTTT. Protein sequence: CASSLEGVGTDTQYF.

This clonotype has at least ten counts. The chain employs TRBV10-3 and TRBJ1-1; 7 bases are a match to TRBD1. J lost 4 bases, V lost 5 bases, and 1 base had no gene match. The CDR3 has 12 residues. Germline CDR1 and CDR2: ENHRY and SYGVKD. The CDR3 reads CAISNRGTEAFF. The CDR3 nucleotides are TGTGCCATCAGTAACAGGGGCACTGAAGCTTTCTTT.

This clonotype was observed many times. The gene calls are TRBV24-1 and TRBJ1-1, with 8 positions matching TRBD1. Germline-derived CDR1 and CDR2 are KGHDR and SFDVKD. V shed 3 bases, J shed 4 bases, and the junction held 6 bases outside the gene matches. The CDR3 contains 15 residues. The CDR3, as DNA: TGTGCCACCAGTGATCCCACAGGGGGAGGCACTGAAGCTTTCTTT. The encoded protein is CATSDPTGGGTEAFF.

In its sample, this clonotype was seen many times. J is TRBJ2-7 and V is TRBV20-1; 10 bases align to TRBD1. The trim removed 0 bases at V and 7 bases at J, leaving 6 bases unmatched. The CDR3 totals 14 residues. CDR1 is DFQATT and CDR2 is SNEGSKA in the germline V gene (reference sequence). Written as DNA, the CDR3 is TGCAGTGCTAGAGAAGGGACAGGGGTTAAGGAGCAGTACTTC. Protein product: CSAREGTGVKEQYF.